What follows is one TCR beta chain and its context. Its antigen is as yet unknown. The data were obtained in a study of blood T cells in healthy people across ages. Primed by a sample-barcoded 5' primer and a J-beta primer mix, a second PCR proceeded for about 6 to 12 cycles. Every molecule of cDNA carried a tag from a template-switch adaptor with 12 random nucleotides. TCRdb re-called the 5' RACE reads with MiXCR, one entry per CDR3 protein. The sample has 600,000 or so distinct CDR3 sequences; roughly 21% are singletons. Notes on the study in general: Expanded clonotype changes were possibly confounded by unknown donor CMV status. PBMC samples, being unsorted, prevented any conclusive comparison of naive and antigen-experienced cells. Estimated diversity, derived from one million T cells, was regarded as an underestimate.

Germline V CDR1 and CDR2: DFQATT, SNEGSKA (reference sequence). This CDR3 spans 14 amino acids. V lost 5 bases and J lost 0, with 10 bases in between. This clonotype was obtained from a man between 65 and 85 years old in good health. What was sequenced was blood. The chain carries TRBV20-1 and TRBJ2-2; D perhaps matches TRBD1 (5 bases). Here the CDR3 reads CSASGHANTGELFF. CDR3 coding DNA: TGCAGTGCTTCCGGACACGCGAACACCGGGGAGCTGTTTTTT.